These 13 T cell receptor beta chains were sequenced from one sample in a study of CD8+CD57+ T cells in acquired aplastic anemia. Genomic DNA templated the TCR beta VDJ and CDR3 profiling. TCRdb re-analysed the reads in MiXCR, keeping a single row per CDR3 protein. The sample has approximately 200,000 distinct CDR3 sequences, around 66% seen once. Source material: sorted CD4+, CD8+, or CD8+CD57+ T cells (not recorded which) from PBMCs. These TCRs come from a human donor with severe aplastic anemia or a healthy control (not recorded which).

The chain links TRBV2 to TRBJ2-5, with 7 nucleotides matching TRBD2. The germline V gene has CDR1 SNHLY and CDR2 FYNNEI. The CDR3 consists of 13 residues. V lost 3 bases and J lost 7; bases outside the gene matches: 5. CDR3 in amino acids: CASSDAGEGTQYF. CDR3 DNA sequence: TGTGCCAGCAGTGACGCGGGGGAAGGGACCCAGTACTTC.

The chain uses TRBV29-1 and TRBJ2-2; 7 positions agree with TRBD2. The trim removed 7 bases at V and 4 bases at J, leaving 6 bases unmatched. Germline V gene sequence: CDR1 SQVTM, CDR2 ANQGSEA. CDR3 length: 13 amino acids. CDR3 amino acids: CSALGGSTGELFF. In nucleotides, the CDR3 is TGCAGCGCCCTGGGGGGGTCCACCGGGGAGCTGTTTTTT.

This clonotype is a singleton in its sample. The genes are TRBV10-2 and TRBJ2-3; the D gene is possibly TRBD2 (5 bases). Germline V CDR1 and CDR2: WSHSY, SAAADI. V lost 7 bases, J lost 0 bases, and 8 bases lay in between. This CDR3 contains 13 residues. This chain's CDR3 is CASIRGSTDTQYF. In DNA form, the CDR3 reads TGCGCCAGCATCCGCGGGAGCACAGATACGCAGTATTTT.

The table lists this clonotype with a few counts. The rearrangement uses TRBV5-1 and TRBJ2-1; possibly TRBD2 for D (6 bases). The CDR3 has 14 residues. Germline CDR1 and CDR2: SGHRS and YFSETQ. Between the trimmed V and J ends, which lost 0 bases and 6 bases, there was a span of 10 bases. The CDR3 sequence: CASSLAGTSNEQFF. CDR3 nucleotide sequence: TGCGCCAGCAGCTTGGCGGGGACTTCCAATGAGCAGTTCTTC.

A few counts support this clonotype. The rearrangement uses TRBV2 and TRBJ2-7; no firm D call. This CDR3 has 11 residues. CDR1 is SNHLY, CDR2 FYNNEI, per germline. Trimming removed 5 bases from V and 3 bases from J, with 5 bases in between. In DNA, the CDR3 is TGTGCCAGCAGTCCCCTCTACGAGCAGTACTTC. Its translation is CASSPLYEQYF. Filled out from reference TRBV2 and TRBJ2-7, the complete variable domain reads EPEVTQTPSHQVTQMGQEVILRCVPISNHLYFYWYRQILGQKVEFLVSFYNNEISEKSEIFDDQFSVERPDGSNFTLKIRSTKLEDSAMYFCASSPLYEQYFGPGTRLTVT.

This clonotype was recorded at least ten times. In nucleotides, the CDR3 is TGTGCCAGCAGTTCCATGCTCCTTGGCTACACCTTC. It translates to CASSSMLLGYTF. This chain joins TRBV3-1 and TRBJ1-2; D gene uncertain. Germline V gene lookup returns CDR1 LGHDT and CDR2 YNNKEL (reference sequence). V lost 6 bases and J lost 7, with 12 bases in between. The CDR3 totals 12 residues.

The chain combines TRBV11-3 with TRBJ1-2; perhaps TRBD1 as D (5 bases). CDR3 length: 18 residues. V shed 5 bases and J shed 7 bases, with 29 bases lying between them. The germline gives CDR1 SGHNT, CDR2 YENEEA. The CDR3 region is CASSPSGAYPVGGAGYTF. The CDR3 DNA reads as TGTGCCAGCAGCCCTTCCGGGGCGTACCCGGTTGGTGGGGCTGGCTACACCTTC.

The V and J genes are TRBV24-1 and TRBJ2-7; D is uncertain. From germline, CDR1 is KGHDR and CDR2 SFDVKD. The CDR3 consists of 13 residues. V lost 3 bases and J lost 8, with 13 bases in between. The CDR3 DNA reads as TGTGCCACCAGTGATCCACTGACTTCGAAGCAGTACTTC. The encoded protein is CATSDPLTSKQYF.

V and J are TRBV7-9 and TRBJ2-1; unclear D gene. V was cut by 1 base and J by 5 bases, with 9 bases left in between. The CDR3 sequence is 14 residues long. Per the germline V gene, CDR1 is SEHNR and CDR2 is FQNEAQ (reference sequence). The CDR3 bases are TGTGCCAGCAGCTTAGTTTCCATCCACAATGAGCAGTTCTTC. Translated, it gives CASSLVSIHNEQFF.

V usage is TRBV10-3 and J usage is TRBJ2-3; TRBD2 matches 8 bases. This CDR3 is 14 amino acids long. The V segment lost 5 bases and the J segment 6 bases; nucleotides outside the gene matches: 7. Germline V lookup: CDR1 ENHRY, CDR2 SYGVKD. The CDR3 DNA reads TGTGCCATCAGTCCGGGGGGGCCTCGCGATACGCAGTATTTT. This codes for CAISPGGPRDTQYF.

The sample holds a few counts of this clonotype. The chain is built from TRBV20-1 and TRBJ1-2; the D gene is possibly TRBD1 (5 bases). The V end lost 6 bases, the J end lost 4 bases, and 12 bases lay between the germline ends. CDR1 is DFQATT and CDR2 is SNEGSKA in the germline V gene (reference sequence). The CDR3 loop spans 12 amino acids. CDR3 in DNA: TGCAGTGCCCCCAGGGAGTCCTATGGCTACACCTTC. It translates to CSAPRESYGYTF.

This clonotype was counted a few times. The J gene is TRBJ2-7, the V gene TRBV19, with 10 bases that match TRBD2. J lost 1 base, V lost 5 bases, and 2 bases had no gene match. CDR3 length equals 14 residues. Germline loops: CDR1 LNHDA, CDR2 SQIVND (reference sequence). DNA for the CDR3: TGTGCCAGTAGTGTGGGACTAGCGTCCTACGAGCAGTACTTC. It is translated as CASSVGLASYEQYF.

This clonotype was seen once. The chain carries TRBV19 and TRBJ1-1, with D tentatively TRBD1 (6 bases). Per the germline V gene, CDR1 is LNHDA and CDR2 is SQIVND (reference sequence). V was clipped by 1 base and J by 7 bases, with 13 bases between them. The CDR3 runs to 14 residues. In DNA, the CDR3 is TGTGCCAGTAGTATAGTGGAGGGGGAAAGTGAAGCTTTCTTT. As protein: CASSIVEGESEAFF.